The T cell receptor beta chain described here comes from a study of graft-versus-host responses after intestinal transplantation. With 6 bases removed from V and 5 bases from J, the gap between germline ends came to 19 bases. The CDR3 covers 15 residues. Germline CDR1 is MNHEY and CDR2 is SVGAGI. TCRdb keeps only in-frame clones here, not all; method: immunoSEQ multiplex PCR. Here the sample spans about 91,000 clones, around 93% being singletons. About this clone itself: The antigen remains undetermined.

This clonotype was obtained from a human donor who was the organ donor for an intestinal transplant. The chain employs TRBV6-5 and TRBJ1-1; D perhaps matches TRBD1 (6 bases). Source: unstimulated CD4+ T cells sorted from spleen or lymph node cells, taken before transplant. The CDR3 sequence is CASRQQQGYRTEAFF. The CDR3 DNA reads as TGTGCCAGCAGACAACAGCAGGGGTATCGTACTGAAGCTTTCTTT.